This TCR beta chain was identified in a study of cytomegalovirus exposure and HLA in healthy donors. Points from the study as a whole: Specific recognition of CMV antigens was confirmed in vitro for three chains (all CMV-associated). The study designated 164 TCR beta chains cytomegalovirus-associated. Most sequenced TCRs were rare (though some public TCRs occurred in many donors).

The protocol was immunoSEQ multiplex PCR, while the TCRdb copy is restricted to in-frame clones and leaves out a portion. The sample yields about 120,000 clones, 70% to 90% seen once. The donors were members of the validation cohort, which comprised under 150 subjects and was separate from the first cohort of 666 subjects. As for this clone: As yet, its antigen is unknown.

V trimming: 2 bases; J trimming: 17 bases; junction bases outside the gene matches: 28. There are 20 residues in the CDR3. Germline V gene sequence: CDR1 MNHNS, CDR2 SASEGT. This clonotype originated in a woman in her 30s in good health and CMV-seronegative. Source material: PBMCs. The chain employs TRBV6-1 and TRBJ1-4; the match to TRBD1 covers 11 bases. The CDR3 DNA reads as TGTGCCAGCAGTGAAAGGACAGGGGGCCCGATTGTGGCCCCTCGACGGGGGTGTTTTTTT. Protein product: CASSERTGGPIVAPRRGCFF.